Below, 32 T cell receptor beta chains from the same sample are listed, as sequenced in a study of blood T cells in healthy people across ages. For the second PCR, which ran for roughly 7 to 11 cycles, a sample-barcoded 5' primer and a J-beta primer mix were used. MiXCR was run by TCRdb on the 5' RACE reads, yielding one entry per CDR3 protein. The sample contains fewer than 2,000,000 distinct CDR3 sequences, roughly 30% of which appear only once. Sequencing was carried out using blood. The receptors derive from a woman in her 30s in good health.

This clonotype has just a few counts. The junction departs from germline at one end; a sequencing error may be responsible. V usage is TRBV9 and J usage is TRBJ2-3; 10 nucleotides align to TRBD2. The CDR3 is 15 residues long. CDR1 is SGDLS, CDR2 YYNGEE, per germline. The CDR3 DNA reads as TGTACCAGCAGCGCGGGGACTAGCGGCACAGATACGCAGTATTTT. Translated: CTSSAGTSGTDTQYF.

The rearrangement joins TRBV20-1 to TRBJ1-5; TRBD1 agrees at 10 bases. After removal of 6 bases from V and 7 bases from J, the junction contained 6 bases not matched to a gene. The germline V gene has CDR1 DFQATT and CDR2 SNEGSKA (reference sequence). The CDR3 has 13 residues. The chain's CDR3 is CSARQGALQPQHF. CDR3 nucleotide sequence: TGCAGTGCCAGACAGGGGGCTTTGCAGCCCCAGCATTTT.

The V call is TRBV9, the J call TRBJ1-6; tentative D call: TRBD1 (5 bases). CDR1 SGDLS and CDR2 YYNGEE come from the germline V gene. V lost 1 base and J 5 bases, leaving 13 bases between the germline ends. CDR3 size: 16 residues. The CDR3 nucleotides read TGTGCCAGCAGCGTACCGGACATCGAAGATAATTCACCCCTCCACTTT. Translation: CASSVPDIEDNSPLHF.

This clonotype was observed a few times. The chain is built from TRBV28 and TRBJ2-7; no firm D call. Germline CDR1 MDHEN, CDR2 SYDVKM. The CDR3 contains 16 residues. Trimming took off 5 bases at V and 5 bases at J, with 22 bases between the two ends. The CDR3 nucleotides read TGTGCCAGCAGTCAAACGCCTGAGACAAGTTTAAACGAGCAGTACTTC. Its translation is CASSQTPETSLNEQYF.

J is TRBJ2-5 and V is TRBV4-1, with a tentative D call TRBD2 (6 bases). V was cut by 0 bases and J by 13 bases, with 27 bases left in between. This CDR3 contains 17 residues. The germline V gene has CDR1 MGHRA and CDR2 YSYEKL. CDR3 nucleotide sequence: TGCGCCAGCAGCCAAGATTACGGACTACTGAAAAGTACGAAGCGGTACTTC. This gives the protein CASSQDYGLLKSTKRYF.

V and J are TRBV9 and TRBJ2-1, with D tentatively TRBD1 or TRBD2 (5 bases each). This CDR3 spans 15 amino acids. CDR1 is SGDLS, CDR2 YYNGEE, per germline. V lost 0 bases, J lost 8 bases, and 15 bases lay in between. This CDR3 reads CASSVGGTNSDEQFF. The CDR3 nucleotides read TGTGCCAGCAGCGTAGGGGGGACGAACTCGGATGAGCAGTTCTTC.

This clonotype was detected only once. The CDR3 DNA reads as TGTGCCAGCCGGTACGGGACTTCATACAATGAGCAGTTCTTC. It codes for CASRYGTSYNEQFF. J is TRBJ2-1 and V is TRBV19; the D gene is possibly TRBD2 (6 bases). The CDR3 loop spans 14 amino acids. Germline CDR1 is LNHDA and CDR2 is SQIVND (reference sequence). V shed 9 bases and J shed 4 bases, with 16 bases lying between them.

This clonotype occurred many times. The V gene is TRBV20-1, the J gene TRBJ2-3, with D tentatively TRBD2 (6 bases). CDR1 is DFQATT, CDR2 SNEGSKA, per germline (reference sequence). The CDR3 totals 13 residues. Trimming cost V 1 base and J 4 bases, with 9 bases left between them. CDR3 DNA: TGCAGTGCTAGAGTGGGAGGAGCAGATACGCAGTATTTT. Its protein product is CSARVGGADTQYF.

This clonotype was observed at least ten times. V is TRBV29-1 and J is TRBJ1-2; 10 bases map to TRBD1. Looked up from germline, CDR1 is SQVTM and CDR2 is ANQGSEA. Trimming removed 3 bases from V and 2 bases from J; junction bases left unmatched: 0. The CDR3 spans 13 residues. The CDR3 nucleotides read TGCAGCGTTGAGGGACAGGGGAACTATGGCTACACCTTC. Residues: CSVEGQGNYGYTF. The complete variable domain, with remaining parts taken from reference TRBV29-1 and TRBJ1-2, reads SAVISQKPSRDICQRGTSLTIQCQVDSQVTMMFWYRQQPGQSLTLIATANQGSEATYESGFVIDKFPISRPNLTFSTLTVSNMSPEDSSIYLCSVEGQGNYGYTFGSGTRLTVV.

This clonotype was seen a handful of times. The rearrangement links TRBV9 to TRBJ2-7, with a tentative D call TRBD2 (5 bases). Germline V gene lookup returns CDR1 SGDLS and CDR2 YYNGEE. Trimming shortened V by 4 bases and J by 2 bases, and 13 bases separated the two germline ends. CDR3 length equals 14 residues. CDR3 residues: CASSYGREPYEQYF. In DNA form, the CDR3 reads TGTGCCAGCAGCTACGGAAGGGAGCCCTACGAGCAGTACTTC.

This clonotype was observed a few times. This chain links TRBV9 with TRBJ2-7, with 7 bases lining up with TRBD1. Germline V lookup: CDR1 SGDLS, CDR2 YYNGEE. The CDR3 sequence is 12 residues long. V was pared by 4 bases and J by 9 bases, with 7 bases of the junction left unmatched. The CDR3 loop reads CASSPPRGRQYF. The CDR3 coding sequence is TGTGCCAGCAGCCCCCCGAGGGGGCGGCAGTACTTC.

This clonotype was counted at least ten times. The chain is built from TRBV29-1 and TRBJ2-7; tentative D call: TRBD1 (5 bases). The CDR3 spans 14 residues. Trimming left V 6 bases short and J 6 bases short, with 21 bases between. Per the germline V gene, CDR1 is SQVTM and CDR2 is ANQGSEA. The CDR3 spells CSVSLGDPGREQYF. The CDR3 DNA follows: TGCAGCGTATCCCTAGGGGATCCTGGTCGCGAGCAGTACTTC.

This clonotype has a handful of counts. The chain couples TRBV7-2 to TRBJ2-5, with 10 bases lining up with TRBD2. V trimming: 4 bases; J trimming: 0 bases; junction bases outside the gene matches: 11. The CDR3 has 18 residues. Germline CDR1 is SGHTA and CDR2 is FQGNSA. The CDR3 coding sequence is TGTGCCAGCAGCTCCTACCAGCGGGGGGGAACTTACCAAGAGACCCAGTACTTC. This sequence encodes CASSSYQRGGTYQETQYF.

The V gene is TRBV3-1, the J gene TRBJ1-1; 7 bases agree with TRBD1. V dropped 0 bases and J dropped 11; count of bases not matched to a gene: 6. This CDR3 spans 13 amino acids. Germline CDR1 is LGHDT and CDR2 is YNNKEL (reference sequence). CDR3 nucleotides: TGTGCCAGCAGCCAAGACGTGGAGGGGGCTGCTTTCTTT. It encodes CASSQDVEGAAFF.

This chain connects TRBV2 to TRBJ2-7; 9 bases match TRBD2. The CDR3 totals 17 residues. CDR1 SNHLY and CDR2 FYNNEI come from the germline V gene. Trimming at V came to 10 bases and at J to 2 bases, leaving 18 bases not matched to a gene. The CDR3 protein is CAIRPNGLARVPYEQYF. The CDR3 DNA is TGTGCCATACGACCTAACGGACTAGCGAGAGTCCCCTACGAGCAGTACTTC.

This clonotype came up a few times. The J gene is TRBJ2-5, the V gene TRBV5-1; 8 positions agree with TRBD2. Germline V gene lookup returns CDR1 SGHRS and CDR2 YFSETQ. The CDR3 runs to 15 residues. The V and J ends lost 3 bases and 2 bases, in that order; junction bases with no gene match: 6. The CDR3 DNA is TGCGCCAGCAGCTGGGTACTAGCGGCTCAAGAGACCCAGTACTTC. It specifies CASSWVLAAQETQYF.

This chain connects TRBV13 to TRBJ2-7; D may match TRBD1 or TRBD2 (6 bases each). CDR3 length: 14 amino acids. Germline CDR1 and CDR2: PRHDT and FYEKMQ (reference sequence). Trimming removed 5 bases at V and 5 bases at J, with 16 bases between. The CDR3 coding sequence is TGTGCCAGCAGCCATCTGGGGGGCCGGGACGAGCAGTACTTC. Its protein is CASSHLGGRDEQYF.

A few counts support this clonotype. The V call is TRBV29-1, the J call TRBJ1-1, with D unclear. Germline loops: CDR1 SQVTM, CDR2 ANQGSEA. The CDR3 has 11 residues. The V gene lost 4 bases and the J gene lost 4 bases, with 7 bases spanning the gap. DNA for the CDR3: TGCAGCGTTGTATCGGTCACTGAAGCTTTCTTT. Amino acid sequence: CSVVSVTEAFF.

This chain connects TRBV28 to TRBJ1-2; TRBD1 matches 7 bases. This CDR3 region has 13 residues. With V trimmed by 8 bases and J by 7 bases, 10 bases remained unmatched. CDR1 and CDR2 (germline): MDHEN, SYDVKM. The CDR3 DNA sequence: TGTGCCAGCCGATATAAGGACAGGCCTGGCTACACCTTC. The encoded protein is CASRYKDRPGYTF.

The chain is built from TRBV3-1 and TRBJ1-6; 8 bases match TRBD1. This CDR3 region has 15 residues. Germline CDR1 reads LGHDT; CDR2 reads YNNKEL (reference sequence). The V and J ends lost 4 bases and 6 bases, in that order; junction bases with no gene match: 5. Written as DNA, the CDR3 is TGTGCCAGCAGCCTAGGACAGGGCCCTAATTCACCCCTCCACTTT. Translation: CASSLGQGPNSPLHF.

In its sample, this clonotype was seen a few times. This sequence joins TRBV2 and TRBJ1-2, with D hard to call. The germline V and J ends were trimmed by 0 bases and 8 bases, with 13 bases remaining between them. The germline V gene encodes CDR1 SNHLY and CDR2 FYNNEI. This CDR3 contains 14 residues. The CDR3 DNA reads TGTGCCAGCAGTGAAGCGGGCCTATTGGAAGGCTACACCTTC. Residues: CASSEAGLLEGYTF. The complete variable domain, with remaining parts taken from reference TRBV2 and TRBJ1-2, reads EPEVTQTPSHQVTQMGQEVILRCVPISNHLYFYWYRQILGQKVEFLVSFYNNEISEKSEIFDDQFSVERPDGSNFTLKIRSTKLEDSAMYFCASSEAGLLEGYTFGSGTRLTVV.

In regard to this clonotype: An end of the junction does not agree with germline; a read error may underlie this. The CDR3 nucleotides read TGTGCCAGCAGCCACCGCGGGGCCTACGATGAGCAGTTCTTC. It yields the protein CASSHRGAYDEQFF. This chain uses TRBV3-1 with TRBJ2-1; TRBD2 is a possible D gene (6 bases). Germline V CDR1 and CDR2: LGHDT, YNNKEL (reference sequence). The CDR3 has 14 residues.

The chain links TRBV9 to TRBJ2-1; possible D gene TRBD1, 5 bases. The ends were cut back, 0 bases at V and 8 bases at J, with 6 bases in the middle. CDR1 SGDLS and CDR2 YYNGEE come from the germline V gene. The CDR3 is made up of 12 amino acids. The CDR3 coding sequence is TGTGCCAGCAGCGTAGACAGGTATGAGCAGTTCTTC. Amino acid sequence: CASSVDRYEQFF.

The chain joins TRBV7-9 to TRBJ1-6; D call uncertain. Trimming cost V 1 base and J 13 bases, with 14 bases left between them. CDR3 length: 14 residues. In germline, CDR1 is SEHNR, CDR2 FQNEAQ (reference sequence). The CDR3 DNA follows: TGTGCCAGCAGCTTAGGTGGGAATTCATCTCCCCTCCACTTT. Encoded protein: CASSLGGNSSPLHF. The complete variable domain, with remaining parts taken from reference TRBV7-9 and TRBJ1-6, reads DTGVSQNPRHKITKRGQNVTFRCDPISEHNRLYWYRQTLGQGPEFLTYFQNEAQLEKSRLLSDRFSAERPKGSFSTLEIQRTEQGDSAMYLCASSLGGNSSPLHFGNGTRLTVT.

This chain uses TRBV2 with TRBJ2-4; D perhaps matches TRBD1 (6 bases). The assigned J gene may be wrong: the sequence end matches TRBJ2-7 better. CDR1 and CDR2 from the germline V gene are SNHLY and FYNNEI. The CDR3 covers 14 residues. The CDR3, as DNA: TGTGCCAGCAGTGAGACCCACGGACAGTACGAGCAGTACTTC. Encoded protein: CASSETHGQYEQYF.

J is TRBJ1-5 and V is TRBV29-1; no definite D call. The germline V and J ends were trimmed by 1 base and 6 bases, with 10 bases remaining between them. Germline lookup yields CDR1 SQVTM and CDR2 ANQGSEA. This CDR3 spans 13 amino acids. The CDR3 here is CSVEVIEGQPQHF. CDR3 coding DNA: TGCAGCGTTGAAGTGATCGAGGGTCAGCCCCAGCATTTT. The full variable domain, its missing parts supplied by reference TRBV29-1 and TRBJ1-5, is SAVISQKPSRDICQRGTSLTIQCQVDSQVTMMFWYRQQPGQSLTLIATANQGSEATYESGFVIDKFPISRPNLTFSTLTVSNMSPEDSSIYLCSVEVIEGQPQHFGDGTRLSIL.

This clonotype occurred many times. The J gene is TRBJ2-5, the V gene TRBV27; tentatively, D is TRBD1 (5 bases). Germline V lookup: CDR1 MNHEY, CDR2 SMNVEV (reference sequence). The CDR3 is 15 amino acids. Between the trimmed V and J ends, which lost 6 bases and 1 base, there was a span of 15 bases. This CDR3 is CASSLSGTGQETQYF. The CDR3 DNA is TGTGCCAGCAGCCTCTCCGGCACAGGCCAAGAGACCCAGTACTTC.

This clonotype was counted only a few times. This sequence joins TRBV30 and TRBJ2-1, with no clear D. V shed 0 bases and J shed 2 bases, with 11 bases lying between them. The CDR3 has 15 residues. CDR1 and CDR2 from the germline V gene are GTSNPN and SVGIG (reference sequence). The CDR3 region is CAWSVQLHAYNEQFF. The DNA for the CDR3 is TGTGCCTGGAGTGTACAGCTCCACGCCTACAATGAGCAGTTCTTC.

The V call is TRBV29-1, the J call TRBJ1-2, with 8 bases that match TRBD1. J lost 3 bases, V lost 8 bases, and 2 bases had no gene match. CDR1 is SQVTM and CDR2 is ANQGSEA in the germline V gene. CDR3 length: 11 amino acids. The CDR3 DNA sequence: TGCAGCTCACAGGGGGACTATGGCTACACCTTC. This translates into CSSQGDYGYTF.

The J gene is TRBJ1-5, the V gene TRBV20-1, with a tentative D call TRBD1 (5 bases). The CDR3 has 19 residues. V gave up 4 bases and J gave up 0 bases, with 25 bases separating them. The germline V gene has CDR1 DFQATT and CDR2 SNEGSKA (reference sequence). The CDR3 sequence is CSAKGMGDLGRYSNQPQHF. For the CDR3, the DNA is TGCAGTGCTAAGGGAATGGGAGACCTGGGGCGGTATAGCAATCAGCCCCAGCATTTT.

A word on this clonotype: A read error may be the cause here, since a much bigger clone is one base away. The chain recombines TRBV9 with TRBJ2-3; D call uncertain. Germline lookup yields CDR1 SGDLS and CDR2 YYNGEE. This CDR3 is 13 amino acids long. The CDR3 DNA reads TGTGCCAGCAGCGCTTCTTTGAGAGATATGCAGTATTTT. Translation gives CASSASLRDMQYF.

As to this clonotype: One end of the junction varies from germline; a read error may be responsible. The genes are TRBV28 and TRBJ1-2, with unresolved D. CDR3 length equals 14 residues. The germline V gene encodes CDR1 MDHEN and CDR2 SYDVKM. The CDR3 nucleotides are TGTGCCATCCCTCGAGGGCCCCCTAACTATGACTACACCTTC. This translates into CAIPRGPPNYDYTF.